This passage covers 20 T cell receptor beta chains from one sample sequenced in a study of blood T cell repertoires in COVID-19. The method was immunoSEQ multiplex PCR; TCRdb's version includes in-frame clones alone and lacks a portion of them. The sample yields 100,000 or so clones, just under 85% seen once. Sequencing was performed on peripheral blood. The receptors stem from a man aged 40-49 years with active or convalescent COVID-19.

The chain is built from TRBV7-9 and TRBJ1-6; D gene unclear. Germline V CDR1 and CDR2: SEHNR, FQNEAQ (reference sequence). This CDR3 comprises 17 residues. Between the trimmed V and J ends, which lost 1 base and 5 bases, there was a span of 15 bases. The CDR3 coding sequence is TGTGCCAGCAGCTTAGACCGAAATAGAGAGAATAATTCACCCCTCCACTTT. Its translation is CASSLDRNRENNSPLHF. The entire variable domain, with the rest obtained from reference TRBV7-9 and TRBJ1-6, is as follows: DTGVSQNPRHKITKRGQNVTFRCDPISEHNRLYWYRQTLGQGPEFLTYFQNEAQLEKSRLLSDRFSAERPKGSFSTLEIQRTEQGDSAMYLCASSLDRNRENNSPLHFGNGTRLTVT.

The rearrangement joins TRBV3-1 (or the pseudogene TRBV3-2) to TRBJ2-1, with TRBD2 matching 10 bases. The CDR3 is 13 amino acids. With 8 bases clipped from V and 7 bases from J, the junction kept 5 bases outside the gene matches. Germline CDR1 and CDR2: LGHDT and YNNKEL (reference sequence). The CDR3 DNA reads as TGTGCCAGCTTAGCGGGGGGCCGAAATGAGCAGTTCTTC. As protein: CASLAGGRNEQFF.

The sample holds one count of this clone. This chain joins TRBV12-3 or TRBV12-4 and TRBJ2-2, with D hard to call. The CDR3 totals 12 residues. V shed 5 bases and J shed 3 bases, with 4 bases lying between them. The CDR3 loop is CASSPYTGELFF. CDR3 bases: TGTGCCAGCAGTCCTTACACCGGGGAGCTGTTTTTT.

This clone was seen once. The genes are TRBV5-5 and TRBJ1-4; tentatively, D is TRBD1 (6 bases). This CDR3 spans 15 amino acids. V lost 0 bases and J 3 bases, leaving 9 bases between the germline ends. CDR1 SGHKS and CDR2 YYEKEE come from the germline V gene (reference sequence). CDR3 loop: CASSLARGSNEKLFF. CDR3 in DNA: TGTGCCAGCAGCTTGGCTAGGGGGTCTAATGAAAAACTGTTTTTT.

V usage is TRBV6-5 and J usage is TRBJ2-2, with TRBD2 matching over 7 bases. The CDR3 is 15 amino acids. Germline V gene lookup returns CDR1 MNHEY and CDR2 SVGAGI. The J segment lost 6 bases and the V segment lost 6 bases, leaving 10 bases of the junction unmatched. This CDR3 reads CASSPGRAGAGELFF. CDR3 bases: TGTGCCAGCAGCCCGGGACGGGCGGGGGCCGGGGAGCTGTTTTTT.

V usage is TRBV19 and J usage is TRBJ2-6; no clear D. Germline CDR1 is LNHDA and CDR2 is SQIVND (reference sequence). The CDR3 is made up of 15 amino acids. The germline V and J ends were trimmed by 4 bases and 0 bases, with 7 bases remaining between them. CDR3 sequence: CASSKQTSGANVLTF. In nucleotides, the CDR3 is TGTGCCAGTAGTAAACAGACCTCTGGGGCCAACGTCCTGACTTTC.

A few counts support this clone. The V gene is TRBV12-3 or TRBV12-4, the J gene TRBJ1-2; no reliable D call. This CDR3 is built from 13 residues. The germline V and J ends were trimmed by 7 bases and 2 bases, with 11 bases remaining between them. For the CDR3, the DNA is TGTGCCAGCACTCCGAGGGTCAACTATGGCTACACCTTC. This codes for CASTPRVNYGYTF.

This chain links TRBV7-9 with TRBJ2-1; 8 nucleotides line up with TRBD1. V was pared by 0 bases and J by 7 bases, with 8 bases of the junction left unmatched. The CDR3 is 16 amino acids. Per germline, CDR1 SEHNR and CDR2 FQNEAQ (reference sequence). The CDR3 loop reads CASSLAGQGFGNEQFF. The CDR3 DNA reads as TGTGCCAGCAGCTTAGCTGGACAGGGCTTTGGGAATGAGCAGTTCTTC.

CDR3 coding DNA: TGCAGTGCTAGTTTTGGACAGTCCATTAAGACCCAGTACTTC. This gives the protein CSASFGQSIKTQYF. The J gene is TRBJ2-5, the V gene TRBV20-1, with D perhaps TRBD1 (6 bases). This CDR3 is 14 amino acids long. Germline assignment: CDR1 DFQATT and CDR2 SNEGSKA (reference sequence). Deletions cut 3 bases from V and 6 bases from J, with 17 bases between.

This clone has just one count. The CDR3 loop reads CASSLNRAGQHIQYF. CDR3 sequence (DNA): TGTGCCAGCAGCTTAAATCGGGCAGGACAGCACATTCAGTACTTC. V gene TRBV7-3 combines with J gene TRBJ2-4; a weak D match, TRBD1 (6 bases). V was cut by 1 base and J by 8 bases, with 15 bases left in between. The CDR3 runs 15 residues. The germline V gene has CDR1 SGHTA and CDR2 FQGTGA.

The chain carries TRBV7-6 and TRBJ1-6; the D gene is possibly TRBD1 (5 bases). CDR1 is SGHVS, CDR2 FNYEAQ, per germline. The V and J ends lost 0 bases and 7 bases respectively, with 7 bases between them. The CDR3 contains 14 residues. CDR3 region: CASSLAQGNSPLHF. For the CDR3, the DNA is TGTGCCAGCAGCTTAGCTCAGGGAAATTCACCCCTCCACTTT.

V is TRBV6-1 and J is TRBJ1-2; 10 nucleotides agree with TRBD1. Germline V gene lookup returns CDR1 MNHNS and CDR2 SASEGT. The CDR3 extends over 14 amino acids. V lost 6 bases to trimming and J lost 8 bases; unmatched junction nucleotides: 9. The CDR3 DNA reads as TGTGCCAGCAGCTCGACCGGGACAGGGGACGGCTACACCTTC. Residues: CASSSTGTGDGYTF.

The CDR3 here is CASSGLAGGLYEQYF. Written as DNA, the CDR3 is TGTGCCAGCAGTGGTCTAGCGGGGGGTCTCTACGAGCAGTACTTC. This chain uses TRBV25-1 with TRBJ2-7, with TRBD2 matching 11 bases. The CDR3 runs to 15 residues. Losses at the gene ends were 4 bases for V and 3 bases for J; bases not matched to a gene: 5. Germline-derived CDR1 and CDR2 are MGHDK and SYGVNS.

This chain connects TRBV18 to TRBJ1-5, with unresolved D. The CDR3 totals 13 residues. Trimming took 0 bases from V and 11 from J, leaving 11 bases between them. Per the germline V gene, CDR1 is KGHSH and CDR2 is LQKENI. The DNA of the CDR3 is TGTGCCAGCTCACCACCCGGGTACCCGGCCCAGCATTTT. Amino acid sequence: CASSPPGYPAQHF.

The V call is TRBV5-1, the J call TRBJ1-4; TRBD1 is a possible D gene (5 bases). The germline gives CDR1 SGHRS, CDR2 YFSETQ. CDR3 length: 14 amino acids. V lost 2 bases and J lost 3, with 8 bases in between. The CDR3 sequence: CASSFGGSNEKLFF. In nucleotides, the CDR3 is TGCGCCAGCAGCTTTGGGGGGTCTAATGAAAAACTGTTTTTT.

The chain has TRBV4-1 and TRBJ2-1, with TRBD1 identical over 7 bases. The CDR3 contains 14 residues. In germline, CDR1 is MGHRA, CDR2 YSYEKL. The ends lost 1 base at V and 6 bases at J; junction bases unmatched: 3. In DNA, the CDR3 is TGCGCCAGCAGCCAAGGGACAGGAGGCAATGAGCAGTTCTTC. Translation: CASSQGTGGNEQFF.

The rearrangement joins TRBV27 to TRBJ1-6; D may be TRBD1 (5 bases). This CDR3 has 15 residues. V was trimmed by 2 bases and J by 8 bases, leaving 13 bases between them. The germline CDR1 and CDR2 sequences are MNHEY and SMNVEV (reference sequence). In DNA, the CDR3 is TGTGCCAGCAGTTTAGAGGCAGGGCTGTATTCACCCCTCCACTTT. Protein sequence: CASSLEAGLYSPLHF.

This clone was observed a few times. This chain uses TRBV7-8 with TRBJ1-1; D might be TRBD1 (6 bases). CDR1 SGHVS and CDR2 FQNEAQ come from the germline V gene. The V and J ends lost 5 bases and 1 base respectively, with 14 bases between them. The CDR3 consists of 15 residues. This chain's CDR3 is CASSPKTRGNTEAFF. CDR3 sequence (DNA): TGTGCCAGCAGCCCTAAGACCAGGGGGAACACTGAAGCTTTCTTT.

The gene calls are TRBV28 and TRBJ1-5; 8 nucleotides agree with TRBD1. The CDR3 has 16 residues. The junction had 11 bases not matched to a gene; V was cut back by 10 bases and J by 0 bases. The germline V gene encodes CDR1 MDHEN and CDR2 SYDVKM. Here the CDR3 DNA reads TGTGCCACCGAGAGCGCAGGGGGCAATAGCAATCAGCCCCAGCATTTT. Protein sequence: CATESAGGNSNQPQHF.

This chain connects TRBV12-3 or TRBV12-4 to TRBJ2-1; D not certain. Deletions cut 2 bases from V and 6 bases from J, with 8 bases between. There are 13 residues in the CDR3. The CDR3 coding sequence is TGTGCCAGCAGTTTAACTACGCCCAATGAGCAGTTCTTC. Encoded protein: CASSLTTPNEQFF.